The T cell receptor (beta chain) described here comes from a study of CD8 T cells in ankylosing spondylitis. Points from the study as a whole: Enrichment of disease-linked clones was reportedly significant in matched ankylosing spondylitis synovial fluid. A TCR beta motif of eight or nine highly homologous variants seemed to mark ankylosing spondylitis blood.

Trimming took 9 bases from V and 4 from J, leaving 16 bases between them. The CDR3 consists of 14 residues. Germline-derived CDR1 and CDR2 are MNHEY and SMNVEV (reference sequence). Using quantitative 5'-RACE with molecular barcodes, the authors made TCR beta libraries. TCRdb reanalysed the 5' RACE reads using MiXCR and keeps one entry per CDR3 protein. The sample contains approximately 350,000 distinct CDR3 sequences, approximately 20% of which appear only once. Comments on this clonotype: The antigen remains undetermined.

The sequencing sample was made of blood, either unsorted or a sorted T cell fraction (not recorded which). The chain couples TRBV27 to TRBJ1-5; perhaps TRBD1 as D (5 bases). This TCR was sampled from a male donor with ankylosing spondylitis or in good health (not recorded which). Here the CDR3 reads CASQTSGPNQPQHF. For the CDR3, the DNA is TGTGCCAGTCAAACGTCGGGGCCTAATCAGCCCCAGCATTTT.